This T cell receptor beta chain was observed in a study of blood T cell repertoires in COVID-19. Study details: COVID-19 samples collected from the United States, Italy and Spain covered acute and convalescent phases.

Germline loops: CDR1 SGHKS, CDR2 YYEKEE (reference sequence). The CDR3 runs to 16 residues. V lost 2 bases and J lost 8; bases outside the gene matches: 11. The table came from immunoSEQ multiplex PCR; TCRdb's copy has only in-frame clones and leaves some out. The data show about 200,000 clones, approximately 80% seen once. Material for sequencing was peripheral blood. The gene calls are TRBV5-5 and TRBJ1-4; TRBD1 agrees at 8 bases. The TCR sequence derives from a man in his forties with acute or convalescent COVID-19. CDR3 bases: TGTGCCAGCAGCTTCGTGATGGACAGGGTAGGAGAAAAACTGTTTTTT. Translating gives CASSFVMDRVGEKLFF.